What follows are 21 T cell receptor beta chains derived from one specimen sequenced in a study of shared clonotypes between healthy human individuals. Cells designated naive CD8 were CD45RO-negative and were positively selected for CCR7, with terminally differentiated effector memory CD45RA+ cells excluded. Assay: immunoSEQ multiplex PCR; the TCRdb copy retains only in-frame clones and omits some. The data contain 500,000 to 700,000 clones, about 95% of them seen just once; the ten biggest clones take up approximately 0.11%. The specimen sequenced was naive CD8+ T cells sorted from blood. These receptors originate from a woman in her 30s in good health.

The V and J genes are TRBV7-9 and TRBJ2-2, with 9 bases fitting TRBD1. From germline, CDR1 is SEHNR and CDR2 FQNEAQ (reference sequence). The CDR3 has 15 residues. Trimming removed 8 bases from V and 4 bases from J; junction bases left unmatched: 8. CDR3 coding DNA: TGTGCCAGCTACCACAGGGGGCGCGGCACCGGGGAGCTGTTTTTT. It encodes CASYHRGRGTGELFF.

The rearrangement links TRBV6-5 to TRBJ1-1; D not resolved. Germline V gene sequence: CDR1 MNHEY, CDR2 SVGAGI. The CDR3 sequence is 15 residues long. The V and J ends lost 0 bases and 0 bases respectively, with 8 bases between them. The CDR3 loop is CASSYSMGLNTEAFF. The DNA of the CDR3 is TGTGCCAGCAGTTACTCGATGGGTCTGAACACTGAAGCTTTCTTT.

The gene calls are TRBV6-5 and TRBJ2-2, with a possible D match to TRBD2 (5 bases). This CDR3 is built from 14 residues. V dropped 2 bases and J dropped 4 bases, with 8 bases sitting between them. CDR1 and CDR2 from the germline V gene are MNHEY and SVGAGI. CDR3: CASSYGLPTGELFF. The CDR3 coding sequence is TGTGCCAGCAGTTACGGACTCCCCACCGGGGAGCTGTTTTTT.

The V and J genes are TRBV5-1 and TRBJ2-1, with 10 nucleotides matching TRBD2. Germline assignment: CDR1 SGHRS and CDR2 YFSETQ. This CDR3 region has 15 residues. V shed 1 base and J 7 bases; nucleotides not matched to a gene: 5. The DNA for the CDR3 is TGCGCCAGCAGCTTGAGCGGGAGGGCCGGGAATGAGCAGTTCTTC. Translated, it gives CASSLSGRAGNEQFF.

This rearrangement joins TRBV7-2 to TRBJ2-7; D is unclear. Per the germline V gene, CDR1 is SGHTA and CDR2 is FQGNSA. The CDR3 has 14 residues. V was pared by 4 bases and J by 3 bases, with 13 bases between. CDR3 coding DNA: TGTGCCAGCAGCTCGTCCTTGGGGAACTACGAGCAGTACTTC. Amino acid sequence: CASSSSLGNYEQYF.

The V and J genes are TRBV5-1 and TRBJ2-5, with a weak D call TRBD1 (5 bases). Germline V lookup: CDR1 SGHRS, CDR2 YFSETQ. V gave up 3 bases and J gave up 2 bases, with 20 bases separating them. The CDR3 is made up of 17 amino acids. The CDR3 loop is CASSSLNSGLGQETQYF. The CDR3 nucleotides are TGCGCCAGCAGCTCATTAAATTCAGGGTTGGGGCAAGAGACCCAGTACTTC.

CDR3 protein: CASSYSVWEGSYEQYF. CDR3 DNA sequence: TGTGCCAGCAGTTACTCGGTGTGGGAGGGATCCTACGAGCAGTACTTC. V is TRBV6-6 and J is TRBJ2-7; the match to TRBD2 covers 7 bases. The J segment lost 1 base and the V segment lost 0 bases, leaving 6 bases of the junction unmatched. The germline gives CDR1 MNHNY, CDR2 SVGAGI (reference sequence). This CDR3 contains 16 residues.

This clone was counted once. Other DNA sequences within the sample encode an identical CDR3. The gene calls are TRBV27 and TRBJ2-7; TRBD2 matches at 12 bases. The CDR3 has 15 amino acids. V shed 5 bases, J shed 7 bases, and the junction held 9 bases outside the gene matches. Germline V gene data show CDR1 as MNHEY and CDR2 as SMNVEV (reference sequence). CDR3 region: CASSPRLAGVGEQYF. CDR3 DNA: TGTGCCAGCAGTCCTCGACTAGCGGGAGTCGGTGAGCAGTACTTC.

CDR3 nucleotide sequence: TGCAGCGTGGCAGACAGTTCCTACGAGCAGTACTTC. This translates into CSVADSSYEQYF. V usage is TRBV29-1 and J usage is TRBJ2-7, with D maybe TRBD1 (5 bases). Trimming removed 6 bases from V and 1 base from J, with 10 bases in between. Germline assignment: CDR1 SQVTM and CDR2 ANQGSEA. This CDR3 comprises 12 residues.

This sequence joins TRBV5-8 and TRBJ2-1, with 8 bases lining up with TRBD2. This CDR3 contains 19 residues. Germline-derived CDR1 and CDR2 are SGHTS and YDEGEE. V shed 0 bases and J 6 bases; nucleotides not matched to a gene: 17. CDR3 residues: CASSLVQGIGGRLVNEQFF. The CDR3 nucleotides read TGTGCCAGCAGCTTGGTGCAGGGCATTGGCGGGAGGTTGGTCAATGAGCAGTTCTTC.

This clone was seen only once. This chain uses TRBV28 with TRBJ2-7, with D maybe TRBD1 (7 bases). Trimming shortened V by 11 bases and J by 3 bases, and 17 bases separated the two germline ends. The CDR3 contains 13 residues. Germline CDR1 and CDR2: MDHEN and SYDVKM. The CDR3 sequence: CAAERQGGYEQYF. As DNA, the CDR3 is TGTGCCGCCGAACGACAGGGAGGCTACGAGCAGTACTTC.

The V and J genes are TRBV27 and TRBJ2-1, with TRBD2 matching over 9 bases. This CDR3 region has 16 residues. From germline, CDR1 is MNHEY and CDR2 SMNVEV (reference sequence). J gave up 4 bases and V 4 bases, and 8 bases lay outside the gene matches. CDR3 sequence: CASSSLGLAFYNEQFF. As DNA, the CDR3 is TGTGCCAGCAGTTCCCTCGGACTAGCGTTTTACAATGAGCAGTTCTTC.

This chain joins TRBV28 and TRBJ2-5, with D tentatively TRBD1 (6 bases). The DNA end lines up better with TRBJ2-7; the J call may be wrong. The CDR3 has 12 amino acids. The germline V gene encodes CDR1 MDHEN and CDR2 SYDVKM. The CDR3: CALSRGRNEQYF. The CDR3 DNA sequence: TGTGCTCTCAGCAGGGGAAGGAACGAGCAGTACTTC.

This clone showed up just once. CDR3 bases: TGTGCCAGCAGTTACTCGATTCAGGGACTCCACGAGCAGTACTTC. It yields the protein CASSYSIQGLHEQYF. The chain couples TRBV6-5 to TRBJ2-7; possibly TRBD2 for D (6 bases). The germline V gene encodes CDR1 MNHEY and CDR2 SVGAGI. This CDR3 region has 15 residues. V lost 0 bases and J 5 bases, leaving 14 bases between the germline ends.

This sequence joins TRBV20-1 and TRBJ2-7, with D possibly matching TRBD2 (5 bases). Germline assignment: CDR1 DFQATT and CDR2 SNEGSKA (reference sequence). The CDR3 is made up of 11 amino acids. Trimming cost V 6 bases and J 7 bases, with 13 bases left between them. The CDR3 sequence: CSARFGREQYF. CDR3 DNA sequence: TGCAGTGCAAGGTTTGGGAGAGAGCAGTACTTC.

The CDR3 sequence is CASSFRGRATDTQYF. CDR3 bases: TGTGCCAGCAGCTTCAGAGGCCGAGCCACAGATACGCAGTATTTT. This chain connects TRBV5-6 to TRBJ2-3; D gene ambiguous. The CDR3 has 15 residues. The V gene's germline CDR1 is SGHDT and CDR2 YYEEEE. The V and J ends lost 2 bases and 2 bases respectively, with 12 bases between them.

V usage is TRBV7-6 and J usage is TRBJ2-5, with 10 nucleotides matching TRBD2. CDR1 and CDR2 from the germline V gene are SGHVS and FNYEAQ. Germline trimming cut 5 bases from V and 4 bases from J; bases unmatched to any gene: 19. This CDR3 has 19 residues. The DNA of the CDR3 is TGTGCCAGCAGCCGCATTTTGCCCGAGCGGGAGGGCCCTCCAGAGACCCAGTACTTC. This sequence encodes CASSRILPEREGPPETQYF.

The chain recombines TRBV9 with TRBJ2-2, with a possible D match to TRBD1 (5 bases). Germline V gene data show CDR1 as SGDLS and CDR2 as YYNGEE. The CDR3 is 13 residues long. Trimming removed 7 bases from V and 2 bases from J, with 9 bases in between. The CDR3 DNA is TGTGCCAGCGAACAGGACAACACCGGGGAGCTGTTTTTT. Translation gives CASEQDNTGELFF.

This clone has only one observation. The CDR3 protein is CAISVGGDSLLIGYTF. Here the CDR3 DNA reads TGTGCCATCAGTGTCGGTGGGGACAGTCTCCTTATCGGCTACACCTTC. The J gene is TRBJ1-2, the V gene TRBV10-3, with TRBD1 identical over 7 bases. V gave up 4 bases and J gave up 8 bases; unmatched junction bases: 16. Germline CDR1 reads ENHRY; CDR2 reads SYGVKD. The CDR3 loop spans 16 amino acids.

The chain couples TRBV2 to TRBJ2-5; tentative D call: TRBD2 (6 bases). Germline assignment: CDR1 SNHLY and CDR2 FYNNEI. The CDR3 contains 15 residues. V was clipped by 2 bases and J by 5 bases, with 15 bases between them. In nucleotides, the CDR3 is TGTGCCAGCAGTGAATACAGGTCGACTAGGGAGACCCAGTACTTC. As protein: CASSEYRSTRETQYF.

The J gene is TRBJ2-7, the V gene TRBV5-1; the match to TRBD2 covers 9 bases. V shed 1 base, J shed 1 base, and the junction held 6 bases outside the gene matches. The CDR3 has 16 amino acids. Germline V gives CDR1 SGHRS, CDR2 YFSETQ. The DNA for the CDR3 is TGCGCCAGCAGCTTGTGGACTAGCGACCAATCCTACGAGCAGTACTTC. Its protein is CASSLWTSDQSYEQYF.